The 5 T cell receptor beta chains presented below share a single source sample, sequenced in a study of CD8 T cells in Susac syndrome. The RNA, roughly 0.45 to 1 ug, was put through reverse transcription using random hexamers. TCRdb independently ran MiXCR on the immunoSEQ multiplex PCR reads; one entry per CDR3 protein. Among under 150,000 distinct CDR3 sequences listed, 94% were seen once. The sequencing input was CD4+ T cells from PBMCs. The receptor set was obtained from a human donor with multiple sclerosis.

This chain connects TRBV2 to TRBJ1-2, with unresolved D. This CDR3 comprises 11 residues. Trimming took off 8 bases at V and 7 bases at J, with 11 bases between the two ends. Germline values: CDR1 SNHLY, CDR2 FYNNEI. CDR3 in DNA: TGTGCCAGCGCGAGGGAACGTGGCTACACCTTC. This sequence encodes CASARERGYTF.

V usage is TRBV20-1 and J usage is TRBJ1-5, with TRBD1 as a possible D gene (5 bases). Trimming removed 1 base at V and 5 bases at J, with 21 bases between. Looked up from germline, CDR1 is DFQATT and CDR2 is SNEGSKA (reference sequence). The CDR3 runs to 17 residues. CDR3 DNA: TGCAGTGCTAGAGCTCCGCCCGACAGCTCCTACTATCAGCCCCAGCATTTT. Amino acid sequence: CSARAPPDSSYYQPQHF.

V is TRBV6-6 and J is TRBJ2-5; TRBD1 aligns across 9 bases. The J segment lost 4 bases and the V segment lost 6 bases, leaving 3 bases of the junction unmatched. CDR1 and CDR2 from the germline V gene are MNHNY and SVGAGI (reference sequence). This CDR3 region has 13 residues. The CDR3 region is CASREQGAETQYF. The CDR3 nucleotides are TGTGCCAGCAGAGAACAGGGGGCAGAGACCCAGTACTTC.

This chain uses TRBV6-2 or TRBV6-3 with TRBJ2-1; 13 bases match TRBD2. The CDR3 spans 16 residues. V was clipped by 6 bases and J by 7 bases; unmatched bases: 9. CDR1 is MNHEY and CDR2 is SVGEGT in the germline V gene. CDR3 coding DNA: TGTGCCAGCAGGGTACTAGCGGGAGGGCCTCGGAATGAGCAGTTCTTC. It translates to CASRVLAGGPRNEQFF.

V and J are TRBV27 and TRBJ1-4; weak D call: TRBD1 (5 bases). The CDR3 spans 14 residues. CDR1 is MNHEY, CDR2 SMNVEV, per germline (reference sequence). Trimming cost V 6 bases and J 8 bases, with 16 bases left between them. CDR3 protein: CASSPLWDYEKLFF. CDR3 DNA: TGTGCCAGCAGCCCCCTTTGGGACTACGAAAAACTGTTTTTT. The variable domain in full, with the rest retrieved from reference TRBV27 and TRBJ1-4, is EAQVTQNPRYLITVTGKKLTVTCSQNMNHEYMSWYRQDPGLGLRQIYYSMNVEVTDKGDVPEGYKVSRKEKRNFPLILESPSPNQTSLYFCASSPLWDYEKLFFGSGTQLSVL.